These T cell receptor beta chains were read from a single sample in a study of multiple sclerosis patients with progressive multifocal leukoencephalopathy. The table came from immunoSEQ multiplex PCR; TCRdb's copy has only in-frame clones and leaves some out. This table has roughly 34,000 clones, 70% to 90% appearing once. Sequencing input: PBMCs. These receptors all stem from a human donor with multiple sclerosis. Each CDR3 is given with its conserved first and last residue.

TRBV6-1	TRBJ1-1	CASSVQGHTEAFF
TRBV30	TRBJ1-1	CAWRGSDEAFF
TRBV6-6	TRBJ1-4	CASAGGVVFF
TRBV6-5	TRBJ1-1	CASRPGTARNTEAFF
TRBV4-3	TRBJ2-7	CASSQATGGPHEQYF
TRBV11-2	TRBJ2-1	CASSLSRRRGGSGNEQFF
TRBV11-2	TRBJ2-2	CASSSAQTSSNTGELFF
TRBV7-9	TRBJ1-5	CASSLKGGQPQHF
TRBV5-8	TRBJ2-7	CASSFGTGVGYEQYF
TRBV5-4	TRBJ2-7	CASSFGLAGAPSYEQYF
TRBV4-3	TRBJ1-2	CASSHGRHNGYTF
TRBV18	TRBJ1-1	CASRPRGQGREAFF
TRBV7-9	TRBJ2-7	CASSESGGLGRYEQYF
TRBV5-4	TRBJ2-7	CASSLVGDSGSF
TRBV7-6	TRBJ2-1	CASSFTSGDEQFF
TRBV2	TRBJ1-2	CASRPPGGVYGYTF
TRBV7-3	TRBJ2-3	CASSPGPPADTQYF
TRBV11-3	TRBJ1-1	CASSPTGGKGRNTEAFF
TRBV4-1	TRBJ1-4	CASSHLPTNEKLFF
TRBV6-1	TRBJ1-5	CASSRQGGNQPQHF
TRBV7-2	TRBJ2-7	CASRLDRNSYEQYF
TRBV29-1	TRBJ1-1	CSVVGDGGAEAFF
TRBV19	TRBJ1-1	CASSIAQGGTEAFF
TRBV13	TRBJ1-2	CASSPPPGNAVGYGYTF
TRBV7-8	TRBJ2-1	CASSLTSGPYNEQFF